The source of this T cell receptor (beta chain) is a study of regulatory T cells in long-lasting Graves disease. Study summary: Patients newly diagnosed with Graves' had been on antithyroid drugs for under 3 months.

Time point of the sample: newly diagnosed GD, antithyroid drugs for less than 3 months. Researchers made the TCR library from RNA that was extracted from PBMCs. About 10 milliliters of peripheral blood were taken and placed in EDTA tubes. This clonotype showed up many times. Arm-PCR of CDR3 regions with iRepertoire HTBI primers generated TCR beta libraries. TCRdb passed the multiplex PCR reads through MiXCR, listing each CDR3 protein once. The table lists 300,000 to 400,000 distinct CDR3 sequences, around 17% of them singletons. Germline loops: CDR1 SGHAT, CDR2 FQNNGV. CDR3 length: 15 residues. Trimming took 2 bases from V and 8 from J; bases not matched to a gene: 9. This same sample was also taken into another study, of T cells in Graves' hyperthyroidism and ophthalmopathy. Per that paper: A model using 13 V-J features told ophthalmopathy apart from stable hyperthyroidism.

The TCR originated in a man aged 35-49 years with Graves disease. The J gene is TRBJ2-1, the V gene TRBV11-2; the match to TRBD2 covers 7 bases. The source was peripheral blood mononuclear cells (PBMCs), collected at new diagnosis, from a patient treated with antithyroid drugs. The CDR3 coding sequence is TGTGCCAGCAGCTTACGACTAGCCCGCCTGGATGAGCAGTTCTTC. Translating gives CASSLRLARLDEQFF. The full variable domain, with the rest looked up from reference TRBV11-2 and TRBJ2-1, is EAGVAQSPRYKIIEKRQSVAFWCNPISGHATLYWYQQILGQGPKLLIQFQNNGVVDDSQLPKDRFSAERLKGVDSTLKIQPAKLEDSAVYLCASSLRLARLDEQFFGPGTRLTVL.